The text below deals with one T cell receptor beta chain. The antigen is undetermined. A junction boundary mismatches the germline segment, possibly from a read error. The data stem from a study of T cells in Graves' hyperthyroidism and ophthalmopathy. In the study overall: Peripheral blood samples were taken at initial diagnosis, prior to any treatment. Whole-study results and caveats: Most thyroid clonotypes that were expanded above 0.001 also turned up in blood.

The study based diagnoses on clinical symptoms, serum thyroxine and TRAb, thyroid ultrasound and orbital computed tomography. Germline V gene sequence: CDR1 SGHRS, CDR2 YFSETQ. This CDR3 has 15 amino acids. Amplification of TCR beta CDR3 regions was performed using RNA transcripts as template. Researchers ran a first-round RT-PCR on the TCR CDR3 using the HTBI primer set. MiXCR, run by TCRdb on the multiplex PCR reads, gives a single entry per CDR3 protein. The sample comprises over 700,000 distinct CDR3 sequences, roughly 37% of which are singletons, and 8.9% rests with the top ten. The V and J genes are TRBV5-1 and TRBJ1-5; weak D call: TRBD1 (6 bases). This clonotype originated in a man aged 18 to 30 with Graves' hyperthyroidism. Sequenced material: blood. CDR3 coding DNA: TGTGCCAGCAGCTCATCGGGGGGGGCATATCAGCCCCAGCATTTT. Translating gives CASSSSGGAYQPQHF.